These 29 T cell receptor beta chains were all obtained from the same sample, sequenced in a study of glioma-infiltrating T cells after dendritic cell vaccination listed by TCRdb under 2016. The library was obtained by the immunoSEQ multiplex PCR assay. TCRdb retrieved this table from immuneACCESS and kept in-frame rearrangements only. Not all clones are present; in checked studies, unresolved V genes account for under half, and no reason is known for the remainder. The sample contains roughly 100,000 clones, 90% of them found a single time. 2.5% to 3.5% of the sample belongs to the ten largest clones. The sample's time point label is to be understood as: after dendritic cell vaccination, including at tumor progression/relapse. Material: blood, obtained after dendritic cell vaccination. The receptor set was obtained from a human donor with glioblastoma.

The gene calls are TRBV6-5 and TRBJ1-5; D is perhaps TRBD1 (5 bases). V was pared by 0 bases and J by 5 bases, with 11 bases between. The CDR3 runs 15 residues. Germline values: CDR1 MNHEY, CDR2 SVGAGI. The CDR3 DNA reads as TGTGCCAGCAGTTACTCTTACAGGATGGATCAGCCCCAGCATTTT. Its protein is CASSYSYRMDQPQHF.

This chain connects TRBV11-2 to TRBJ2-3; D is unresolved. The CDR3 extends over 12 amino acids. Trimming pared 0 bases from V and 4 bases from J, leaving 2 bases between. From germline, CDR1 is SGHAT and CDR2 FQNNGV. The CDR3 bases are TGTGCCAGCAGCTTAGACGCAGATACGCAGTATTTT. Translation: CASSLDADTQYF.

The gene calls are TRBV9 and TRBJ1-3; no definite D call. CDR1 is SGDLS and CDR2 is YYNGEE in the germline V gene. V lost 3 bases and J lost 0, with 13 bases in between. CDR3 size: 16 residues. CDR3 sequence reads: CASSEGDLSSGNTIYF. The CDR3 region has the DNA TGTGCCAGCAGCGAGGGAGACCTAAGCTCTGGAAACACCATATATTTT.

The chain employs TRBV5-5 and TRBJ2-5, with D possibly called TRBD1 or TRBD2 (5 bases each). Per germline, CDR1 SGHKS and CDR2 YYEKEE (reference sequence). Trimming stripped 4 bases from V and 5 bases from J, with 12 bases between. This CDR3 spans 13 amino acids. This CDR3 is CASSMGPGETQYF. CDR3 bases: TGTGCCAGCAGCATGGGACCCGGGGAGACCCAGTACTTC.

The chain is built from TRBV29-1 and TRBJ2-1, with D perhaps matching TRBD2 (6 bases). The CDR3 has 12 amino acids. V was cut by 6 bases and J by 5 bases, with 11 bases left in between. Germline CDR1 and CDR2: SQVTM and ANQGSEA. The CDR3 sequence: CSVLDYDNEQFF. CDR3 in DNA: TGCAGCGTCTTGGACTATGACAATGAGCAGTTCTTC.

The chain carries TRBV2 and TRBJ1-5, with 9 bases matching TRBD1. The CDR3 extends over 14 amino acids. Losses at the gene ends were 7 bases for V and 6 bases for J; bases not matched to a gene: 7. Looked up from germline, CDR1 is SNHLY and CDR2 is FYNNEI. The CDR3 sequence is CASTSGTGSQPQHF. CDR3 DNA sequence: TGTGCCAGCACCTCCGGGACAGGGAGTCAGCCCCAGCATTTT.

This clone appeared a few times. The chain employs TRBV10-3 and TRBJ2-2; D possibly corresponds to TRBD1 (5 bases). Germline V lookup: CDR1 ENHRY, CDR2 SYGVKD. The length of the CDR3 is 14 residues. The V gene lost 7 bases and the J gene lost 5 bases, with 14 bases spanning the gap. Here the CDR3 reads CAINSAGRTGELFF. CDR3 DNA: TGTGCCATCAACTCGGCAGGGCGGACCGGGGAGCTGTTTTTT.

J is TRBJ1-2 and V is TRBV28, with D unclear. The germline V gene encodes CDR1 MDHEN and CDR2 SYDVKM. Trimming cost V 1 base and J 7 bases, with 13 bases left between them. This CDR3 has 14 amino acids. The CDR3 is CASSLSGLRSGYTF. Written as DNA, the CDR3 is TGTGCCAGCAGTTTATCAGGACTGAGGAGTGGCTACACCTTC.

The V and J genes are TRBV9 and TRBJ1-4; D uncertain. Germline assignment: CDR1 SGDLS and CDR2 YYNGEE. V was clipped by 0 bases and J by 0 bases, with 6 bases between them. CDR3 size: 15 residues. In DNA form, the CDR3 reads TGTGCCAGCAGCGTAGGGGGAGCAACTAATGAAAAACTGTTTTTT. Translated, it gives CASSVGGATNEKLFF.

CDR3 loop: CATSPPRDVAEQFF. For the CDR3, the DNA is TGTGCCACCAGCCCGCCTAGAGATGTAGCGGAGCAGTTCTTC. This chain connects TRBV15 to TRBJ2-1; TRBD2 is a possible D gene (5 bases). There are 14 residues in the CDR3. V lost 5 bases and J lost 10, with 18 bases in between. CDR1 LNHNV and CDR2 YYDKDF come from the germline V gene (reference sequence).

This rearrangement joins TRBV9 to TRBJ1-2, with D possibly being TRBD1 (6 bases). V lost 0 bases and J lost 6, with 6 bases in between. Germline V gene lookup returns CDR1 SGDLS and CDR2 YYNGEE. The length of the CDR3 is 12 residues. CDR3 sequence reads: CASSVEGDGYTF. CDR3 nucleotide sequence: TGTGCCAGCAGCGTAGAGGGGGATGGCTACACCTTC. Combining the CDR3 with reference TRBV9 and TRBJ1-2 gives the whole variable domain DSGVTQTPKHLITATGQRVTLRCSPRSGDLSVYWYQQSLDQGLQFLIQYYNGEERAKGNILERFSAQQFPDLHSELNLSSLELGDSALYFCASSVEGDGYTFGSGTRLTVV.

The chain carries TRBV5-1 and TRBJ2-3; 13 nucleotides agree with TRBD2. Germline V CDR1 and CDR2: SGHRS, YFSETQ. The CDR3 consists of 16 residues. The V and J ends lost 4 bases and 3 bases, in that order; junction bases with no gene match: 5. CDR3: CASSGGTSGVTDTQYF. CDR3 sequence (DNA): TGCGCCAGCAGCGGGGGGACTAGCGGGGTAACAGATACGCAGTATTTT.

The sample holds one count of this clone. The CDR3 DNA follows: TGTGCCAGCAGCTTGGTCAGAACAGGGGTGAGGAATGGCTACACCTTC. Translated: CASSLVRTGVRNGYTF. The V and J genes are TRBV5-6 and TRBJ1-2, with TRBD1 matching over 7 bases. The V and J ends lost 0 bases and 6 bases, in that order; junction bases with no gene match: 11. CDR1 is SGHDT and CDR2 is YYEEEE in the germline V gene. The CDR3 runs 16 residues.

This chain links TRBV2 with TRBJ1-1, with TRBD1 identical over 7 bases. The length of the CDR3 is 13 residues. V was pared by 6 bases and J by 2 bases, with 3 bases of the junction left unmatched. Germline-derived CDR1 and CDR2 are SNHLY and FYNNEI. The CDR3 region is CASSEGANTEAFF. The CDR3 region has the DNA TGTGCCAGCAGCGAGGGGGCTAACACTGAAGCTTTCTTT.

V is TRBV7-9 and J is TRBJ2-7; no reliable D call. CDR1 is SEHNR and CDR2 is FQNEAQ in the germline V gene (reference sequence). CDR3 length: 11 residues. V lost 6 bases to trimming and J lost 1 base, with 4 bases between them. In DNA form, the CDR3 reads TGTGCCAGCAGTCCATCCTACGAGCAGTACTTC. Translated, it gives CASSPSYEQYF.

V gene TRBV19 combines with J gene TRBJ2-7, with 8 bases lining up with TRBD2. Germline trimming cut 9 bases from V and 2 bases from J; bases unmatched to any gene: 12. Germline V CDR1 and CDR2: LNHDA, SQIVND (reference sequence). The CDR3 sequence is 15 residues long. The CDR3 region has the DNA TGTGCCAGGAGGAACCCTAGCGGGTCCCCCTACGAGCAGTACTTC. This encodes CARRNPSGSPYEQYF. Together with reference TRBV19 and TRBJ2-7, the CDR3 gives the full variable domain: DGGITQSPKYLFRKEGQNVTLSCEQNLNHDAMYWYRQDPGQGLRLIYYSQIVNDFQKGDIAEGYSVSREKKESFPLTVTSAQKNPTAFYLCARRNPSGSPYEQYFGPGTRLTVT.

This clone was counted once. V usage is TRBV29-1 and J usage is TRBJ2-1; D not resolved. The V gene's germline CDR1 is SQVTM and CDR2 ANQGSEA. CDR3 size: 12 residues. V was cut by 3 bases and J by 7 bases, with 10 bases left in between. The CDR3 here is CSVDASLNEQFF. The CDR3 coding sequence is TGCAGCGTTGACGCTAGTCTGAATGAGCAGTTCTTC.

The chain carries TRBV29-1 and TRBJ2-1; maybe TRBD1 (6 bases). The germline CDR1 and CDR2 sequences are SQVTM and ANQGSEA. The CDR3 spans 13 residues. Trimming stripped 4 bases from V and 5 bases from J, with 12 bases between. CDR3 coding DNA: TGCAGCGTTGGTGGGGGCATGAACAATGAGCAGTTCTTC. Protein: CSVGGGMNNEQFF.

The rearrangement links TRBV5-1 to TRBJ1-2, with D possibly TRBD1 on 5 matching bases. Trimming removed 0 bases from V and 0 bases from J, with 12 bases in between. Germline lookup yields CDR1 SGHRS and CDR2 YFSETQ. This CDR3 spans 16 amino acids. CDR3 region: CASSLGGLTANYGYTF. CDR3 nucleotides: TGCGCCAGCAGCTTGGGGGGCCTAACCGCTAACTATGGCTACACCTTC.

The chain links TRBV11-3 to TRBJ2-3; TRBD2 is a possible D gene (6 bases). Trimming took 0 bases from V and 11 from J, leaving 9 bases between them. The CDR3 loop spans 12 amino acids. Germline V gene sequence: CDR1 SGHNT, CDR2 YENEEA. The DNA of the CDR3 is TGTGCCAGCAGCTTAGAGGCGGGGTGGCAGTATTTT. Protein: CASSLEAGWQYF.

V usage is TRBV5-6 and J usage is TRBJ1-2; tentative D call: TRBD1 (5 bases). V was cut by 2 bases and J by 6 bases, with 14 bases left in between. The CDR3 length is 14 residues. In germline, CDR1 is SGHDT, CDR2 YYEEEE. The CDR3 DNA sequence: TGTGCCAGCAGCTTTTGGGACTATCGGGATGGCTACACCTTC. It specifies CASSFWDYRDGYTF.

The rearrangement joins TRBV25-1 to TRBJ2-5; possibly TRBD1 for D (5 bases). V dropped 3 bases and J dropped 5 bases, with 13 bases sitting between them. CDR1 and CDR2 (germline): MGHDK, SYGVNS. There are 14 residues in the CDR3. The CDR3: CASSERQGRETQYF. CDR3 nucleotides: TGTGCCAGCAGTGAGAGGCAGGGTCGGGAGACCCAGTACTTC.

The chain is built from TRBV5-6 and TRBJ1-5; TRBD1 aligns across 11 bases. The CDR3 loop spans 16 amino acids. The V segment lost 4 bases and the J segment 4 bases; nucleotides outside the gene matches: 7. CDR1 is SGHDT, CDR2 YYEEEE, per germline. CDR3 protein: CASSIYGTGGNQPQHF. The CDR3 DNA reads as TGTGCCAGCAGCATATACGGGACAGGGGGGAATCAGCCCCAGCATTTT.

The gene calls are TRBV27 and TRBJ2-5; D is perhaps TRBD2 (6 bases). This CDR3 comprises 13 residues. V shed 6 bases and J shed 2 bases, with 10 bases lying between them. Per the germline V gene, CDR1 is MNHEY and CDR2 is SMNVEV (reference sequence). This CDR3 reads CASRSSGQETQYF. The CDR3 coding sequence is TGTGCCAGCAGATCCAGCGGGCAAGAGACCCAGTACTTC.

This clone was counted once. The J gene is TRBJ2-1, the V gene TRBV11-3, with TRBD1 matching over 11 bases. V dropped 5 bases and J dropped 6; count of bases not matched to a gene: 6. CDR1 and CDR2 from the germline V gene are SGHNT and YENEEA. This CDR3 comprises 15 residues. The CDR3 reads CASSRGTGGTNEQFF. In DNA, the CDR3 is TGTGCCAGCAGCCGGGGGACAGGGGGGACCAATGAGCAGTTCTTC.

The V gene is TRBV5-1, the J gene TRBJ1-1; D possibly corresponds to TRBD1 (5 bases). This CDR3 comprises 17 residues. Germline V lookup: CDR1 SGHRS, CDR2 YFSETQ. V was pared by 1 base and J by 1 base, with 17 bases between. The CDR3, as DNA: TGCGCCAGCAGCTTGAGGCCGGGGACTAAAGCGAACACTGAAGCTTTCTTT. This gives the protein CASSLRPGTKANTEAFF.

The chain couples TRBV6-8 to TRBJ2-7; possible D gene TRBD2, 6 bases. The germline V gene has CDR1 MNHGY and CDR2 SAAAGT. Trimming took 4 bases from V and 0 from J, leaving 19 bases between them. The CDR3 covers 17 residues. CDR3 DNA: TGTGCCAGCAGTTGGAGGCTAGGGACTCTCCCCTCCTACGAGCAGTACTTC. It translates to CASSWRLGTLPSYEQYF.

This chain connects TRBV11-2 to TRBJ2-5; 7 positions match TRBD1. The CDR3 sequence is 16 residues long. Trimming at V came to 2 bases and at J to 5 bases, leaving 11 bases not matched to a gene. Germline-derived CDR1 and CDR2 are SGHAT and FQNNGV. CDR3 bases: TGTGCCAGCAGCTTATCGCTGTCAGGGGGTAGGGAGACCCAGTACTTC. It codes for CASSLSLSGGRETQYF.

This clone was seen a few times. The chain uses TRBV5-1 and TRBJ2-7; 9 positions match TRBD1. The CDR3 length is 14 residues. V lost 4 bases to trimming and J lost 3 bases; unmatched junction nucleotides: 5. The germline gives CDR1 SGHRS, CDR2 YFSETQ. Written as DNA, the CDR3 is TGCGCCAGCAGCCGGACAGGGGATAGCTACGAGCAGTACTTC. Protein product: CASSRTGDSYEQYF.